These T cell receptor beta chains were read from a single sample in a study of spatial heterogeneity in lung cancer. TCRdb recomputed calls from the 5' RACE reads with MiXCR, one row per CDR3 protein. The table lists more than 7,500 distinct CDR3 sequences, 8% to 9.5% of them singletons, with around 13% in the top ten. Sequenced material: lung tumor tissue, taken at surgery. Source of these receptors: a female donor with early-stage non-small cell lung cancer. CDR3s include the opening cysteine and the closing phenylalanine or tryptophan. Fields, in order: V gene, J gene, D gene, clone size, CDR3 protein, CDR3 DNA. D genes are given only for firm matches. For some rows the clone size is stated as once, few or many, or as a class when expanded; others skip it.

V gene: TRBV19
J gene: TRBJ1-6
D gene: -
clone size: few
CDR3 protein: CASSKDKNSPLHF
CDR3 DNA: TGTGCCAGTAGTAAGGACAAGAATTCACCCCTCCACTTT

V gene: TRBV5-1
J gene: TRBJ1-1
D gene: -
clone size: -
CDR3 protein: CASAVLGAEAFF
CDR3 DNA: TGCGCCAGCGCAGTTTTGGGAGCTGAAGCTTTCTTT

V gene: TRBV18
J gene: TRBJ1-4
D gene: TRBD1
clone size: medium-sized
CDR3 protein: CASSRGQGATNEKLFF
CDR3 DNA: TGTGCCAGCTCACGGGGACAGGGAGCAACTAATGAAAAACTGTTTTTT

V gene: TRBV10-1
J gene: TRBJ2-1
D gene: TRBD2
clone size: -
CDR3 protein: CASSPLPGGVIEQFF
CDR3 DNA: TGCGCCAGCAGTCCCCTCCCCGGGGGGGTTATTGAGCAGTTCTTC

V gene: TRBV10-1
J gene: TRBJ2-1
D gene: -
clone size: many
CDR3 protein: CASSERSRGEQFF
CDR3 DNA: TGCGCCAGCAGTGAGAGGAGTAGGGGTGAGCAGTTCTTC

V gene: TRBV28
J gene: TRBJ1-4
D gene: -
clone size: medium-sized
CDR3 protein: CASKGPRGEKLFF
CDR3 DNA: TGTGCCAGCAAGGGACCGAGGGGTGAAAAACTGTTTTTT

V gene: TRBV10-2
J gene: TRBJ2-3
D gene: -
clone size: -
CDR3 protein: CASTGLGRGPRTDTQYF
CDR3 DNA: TGCGCCAGCACTGGCCTAGGGCGGGGGCCTCGCACAGATACGCAGTATTTT

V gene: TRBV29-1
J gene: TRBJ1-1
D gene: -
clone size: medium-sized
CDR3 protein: CSVAMGNTGAEAFF
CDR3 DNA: TGCAGCGTTGCGATGGGAAACACGGGAGCTGAAGCTTTCTTT

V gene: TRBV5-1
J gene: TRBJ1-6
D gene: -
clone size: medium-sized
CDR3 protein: CANSMARSPLHF
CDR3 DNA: TGCGCCAACTCGATGGCCAGATCACCCCTCCACTTT

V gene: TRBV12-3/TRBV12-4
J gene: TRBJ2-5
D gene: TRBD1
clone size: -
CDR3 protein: CASRPRDSPQGAQYF
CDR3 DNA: TGTGCCAGCAGGCCCCGGGACAGCCCGCAGGGGGCCCAGTACTTC

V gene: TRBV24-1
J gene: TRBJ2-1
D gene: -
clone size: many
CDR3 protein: CATSDNSGGLDNEQFF
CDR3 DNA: TGTGCCACCAGTGATAATTCGGGGGGCCTAGACAATGAGCAGTTCTTC

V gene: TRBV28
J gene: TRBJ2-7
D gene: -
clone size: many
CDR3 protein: CASSSDIYEQYF
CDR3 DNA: TGTGCCAGCAGTTCCGACATTTACGAGCAGTACTTC

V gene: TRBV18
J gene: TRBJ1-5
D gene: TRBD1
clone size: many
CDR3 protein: CASSQTGTNQPQHF
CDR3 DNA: TGTGCCAGCTCGCAGACAGGGACGAATCAGCCCCAGCATTTT

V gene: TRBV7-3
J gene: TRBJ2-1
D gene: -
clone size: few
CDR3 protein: CASALGAYNEQFF
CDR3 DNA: TGTGCCAGCGCCCTGGGGGCCTACAATGAGCAGTTCTTC

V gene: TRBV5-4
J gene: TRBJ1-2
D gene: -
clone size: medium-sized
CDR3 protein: CASSTGQNYGYTF
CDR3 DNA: TGTGCCAGCAGCACCGGACAGAACTATGGCTACACCTTC

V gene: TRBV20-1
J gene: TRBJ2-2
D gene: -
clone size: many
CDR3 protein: CSAGSGENTGELFF
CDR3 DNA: TGCAGTGCTGGCTCGGGGGAGAACACCGGGGAGCTGTTTTTT

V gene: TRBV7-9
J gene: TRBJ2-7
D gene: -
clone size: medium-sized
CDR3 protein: CASSLASGSGQAPYEQYF
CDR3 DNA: TGTGCCAGCAGCTTAGCTTCAGGCTCAGGGCAAGCGCCCTACGAGCAGTACTTC

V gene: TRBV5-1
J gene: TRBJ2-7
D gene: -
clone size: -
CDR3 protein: CASSGSTGPYEQYF
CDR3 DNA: TGCGCCAGCAGCGGAAGTACAGGGCCCTACGAGCAGTACTTC

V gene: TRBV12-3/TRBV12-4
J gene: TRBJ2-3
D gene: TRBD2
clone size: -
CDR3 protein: CASTYSGGTDTQYF
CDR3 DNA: TGTGCCAGCACCTACAGCGGGGGGACAGATACGCAGTATTTT

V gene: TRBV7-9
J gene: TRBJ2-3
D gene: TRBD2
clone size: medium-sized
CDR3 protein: CASSLERGASDTQYF
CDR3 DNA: TGTGCCAGCAGCTTAGAGCGGGGGGCCTCAGATACGCAGTATTTT

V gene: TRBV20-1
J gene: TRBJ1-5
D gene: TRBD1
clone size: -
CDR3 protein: CSARTGGGNQPQHF
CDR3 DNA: TGCAGTGCTAGGACAGGGGGAGGGAATCAGCCCCAGCATTTT